This passage covers 3 T cell receptor beta chains from one sample sequenced in a study of blood T cell repertoires in COVID-19 (TCRdb year 2020). The library was prepared using the immunoSEQ multiplex PCR assay. TCRdb retrieved this table from immuneACCESS and kept in-frame rearrangements only. Not all clones are present; in checked studies, unresolved V genes account for under half, and no reason is known for the remainder. A total of about 210,000 clones appear in this sample, roughly four fifths of them only once. The ten largest clones take up over 9.5% of the sample. The sequenced sample was peripheral blood. The source of these receptors is a woman between 40 and 55 years old with acute or convalescent COVID-19.

The chain uses TRBV23-1 and TRBJ2-7; possible D gene TRBD2, 5 bases. TRBV23-1 is assigned to the ORF class and has an uncertain function. V was pared by 2 bases and J by 6 bases, with 17 bases between. This CDR3 has 15 residues. The CDR3 nucleotides are TGCGCCAGCAGTCAAGGGAGACCCACCCCCTGCGAGCAGTACTTC. This encodes CASSQGRPTPCEQYF.

This clone showed up just a few times. This chain joins TRBV4-1 and TRBJ1-2; TRBD1 agrees at 8 bases. CDR3 length: 15 residues. V was clipped by 0 bases and J by 4 bases; unmatched bases: 4. Germline CDR1 reads MGHRA; CDR2 reads YSYEKL. Written as DNA, the CDR3 is TGCGCCAGCAGCCAAGACAGGGGGCTGATCTATGGCTACACCTTC. Amino acid sequence: CASSQDRGLIYGYTF.

The chain couples TRBV15 to TRBJ2-1, with 10 bases matching TRBD2. Germline CDR1 LNHNV, CDR2 YYDKDF (reference sequence). The CDR3 contains 16 residues. The V gene end was trimmed by 5 bases and the J gene end by 7 bases; junction bases not matched to a gene: 11. The CDR3 bases are TGTGCCACCAGCGGGGGGTCTAGCGGGAGTAGAAATGAGCAGTTCTTC. This codes for CATSGGSSGSRNEQFF.